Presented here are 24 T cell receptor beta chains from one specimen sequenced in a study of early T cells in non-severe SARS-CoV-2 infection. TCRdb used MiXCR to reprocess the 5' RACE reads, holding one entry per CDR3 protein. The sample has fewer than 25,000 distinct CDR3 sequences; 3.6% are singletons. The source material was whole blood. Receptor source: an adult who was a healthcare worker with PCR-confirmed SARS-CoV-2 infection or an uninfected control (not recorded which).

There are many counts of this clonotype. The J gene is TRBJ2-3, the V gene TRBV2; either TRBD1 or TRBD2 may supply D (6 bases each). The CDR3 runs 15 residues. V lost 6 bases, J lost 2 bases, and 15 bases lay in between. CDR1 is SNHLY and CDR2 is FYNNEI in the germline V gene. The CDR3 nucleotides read TGTGCCAGCAGGGGGGGCGGGGCTCACACAGATACGCAGTATTTT. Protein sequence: CASRGGGAHTDTQYF.

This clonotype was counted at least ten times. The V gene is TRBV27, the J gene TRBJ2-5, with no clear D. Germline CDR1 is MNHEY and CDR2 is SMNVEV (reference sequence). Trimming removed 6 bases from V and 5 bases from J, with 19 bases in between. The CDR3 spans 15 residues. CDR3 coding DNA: TGTGCCAGCAGAAATCGGGTCTATGAGTCGGAGACCCAGTACTTC. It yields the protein CASRNRVYESETQYF.

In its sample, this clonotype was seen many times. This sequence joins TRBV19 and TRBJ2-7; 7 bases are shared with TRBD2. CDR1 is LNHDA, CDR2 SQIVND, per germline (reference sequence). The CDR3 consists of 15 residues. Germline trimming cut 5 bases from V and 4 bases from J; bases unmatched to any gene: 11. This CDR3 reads CASSASGAGTYEQYF. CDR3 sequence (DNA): TGTGCCAGTAGTGCCTCCGGAGCGGGAACATACGAGCAGTACTTC.

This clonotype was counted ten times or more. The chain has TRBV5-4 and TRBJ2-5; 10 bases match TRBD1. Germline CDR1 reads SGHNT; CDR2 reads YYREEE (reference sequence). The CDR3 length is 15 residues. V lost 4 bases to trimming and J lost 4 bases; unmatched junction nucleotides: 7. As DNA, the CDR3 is TGTGCCAGCAGCGCTGGGACAGGGGTTGTAGAGACCCAGTACTTC. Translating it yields CASSAGTGVVETQYF.

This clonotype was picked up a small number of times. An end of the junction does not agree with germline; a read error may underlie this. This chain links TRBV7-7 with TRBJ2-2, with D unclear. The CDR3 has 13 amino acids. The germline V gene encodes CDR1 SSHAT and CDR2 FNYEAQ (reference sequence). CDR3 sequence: CASSLKGTGELFF. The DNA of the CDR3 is TGTGCTAGCAGCTTAAAAGGGACCGGGGAGCTGTTTTTT.

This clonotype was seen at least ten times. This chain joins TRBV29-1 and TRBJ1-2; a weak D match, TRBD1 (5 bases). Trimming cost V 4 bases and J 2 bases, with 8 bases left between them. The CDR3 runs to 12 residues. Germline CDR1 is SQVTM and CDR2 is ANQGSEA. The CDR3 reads CSVGGGNYGYTF. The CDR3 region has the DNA TGCAGCGTTGGTGGGGGAAACTATGGCTACACCTTC.

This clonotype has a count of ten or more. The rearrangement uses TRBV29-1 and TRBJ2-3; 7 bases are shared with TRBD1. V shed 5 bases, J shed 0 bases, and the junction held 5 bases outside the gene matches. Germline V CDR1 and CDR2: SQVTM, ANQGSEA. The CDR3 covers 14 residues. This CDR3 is CSVTWDSSTDTQYF. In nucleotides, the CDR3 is TGCAGCGTTACCTGGGACAGCAGCACAGATACGCAGTATTTT.

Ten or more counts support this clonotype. Here the CDR3 DNA reads TGTGCCAGTAGTATCCCGGACAGGGGTTATAGCAATCAGCCCCAGCATTTT. Its protein product is CASSIPDRGYSNQPQHF. The V gene is TRBV19, the J gene TRBJ1-5; 9 nucleotides agree with TRBD1. Germline loops: CDR1 LNHDA, CDR2 SQIVND (reference sequence). The CDR3 is made up of 17 amino acids. Losses at the gene ends were 3 bases for V and 0 bases for J; bases not matched to a gene: 6.

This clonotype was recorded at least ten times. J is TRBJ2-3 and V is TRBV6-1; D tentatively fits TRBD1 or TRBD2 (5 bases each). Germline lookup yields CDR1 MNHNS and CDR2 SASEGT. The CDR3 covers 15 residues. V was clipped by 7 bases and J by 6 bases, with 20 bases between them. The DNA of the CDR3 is TGTGCCAGCACCGCTTGGGGGTTGGATGGGGATACGCAGTATTTT. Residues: CASTAWGLDGDTQYF.

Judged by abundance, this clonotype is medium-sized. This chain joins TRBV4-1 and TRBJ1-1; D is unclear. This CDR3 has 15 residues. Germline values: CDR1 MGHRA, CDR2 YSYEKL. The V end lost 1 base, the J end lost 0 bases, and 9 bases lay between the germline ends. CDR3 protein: CASSQVSPLNTEAFF. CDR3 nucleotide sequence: TGCGCCAGCAGCCAAGTCTCACCCCTGAACACTGAAGCTTTCTTT.

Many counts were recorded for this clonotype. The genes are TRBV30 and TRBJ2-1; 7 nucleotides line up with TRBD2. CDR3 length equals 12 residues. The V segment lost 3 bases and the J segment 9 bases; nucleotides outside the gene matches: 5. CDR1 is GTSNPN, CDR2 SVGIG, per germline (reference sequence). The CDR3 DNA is TGTGCCTGGAGCATCAAGCGGGGTGAGCAGTTCTTC. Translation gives CAWSIKRGEQFF.

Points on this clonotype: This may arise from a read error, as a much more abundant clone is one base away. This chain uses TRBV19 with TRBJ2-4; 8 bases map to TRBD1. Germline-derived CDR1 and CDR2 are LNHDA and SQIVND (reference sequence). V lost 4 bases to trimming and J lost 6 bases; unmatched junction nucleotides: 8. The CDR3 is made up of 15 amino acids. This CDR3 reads CASSTRTGNRNIQYF. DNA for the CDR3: TGTGCCAGTAGTACCCGGACAGGGAACAGAAACATTCAGTACTTC.

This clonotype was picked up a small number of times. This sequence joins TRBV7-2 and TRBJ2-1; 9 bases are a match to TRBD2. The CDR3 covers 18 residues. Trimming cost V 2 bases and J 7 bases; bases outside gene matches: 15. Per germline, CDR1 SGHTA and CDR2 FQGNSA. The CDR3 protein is CASSLLVLAGGYGNEQFF. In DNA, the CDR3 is TGTGCCAGCAGCTTATTAGTCCTGGCGGGAGGGTATGGGAATGAGCAGTTCTTC.

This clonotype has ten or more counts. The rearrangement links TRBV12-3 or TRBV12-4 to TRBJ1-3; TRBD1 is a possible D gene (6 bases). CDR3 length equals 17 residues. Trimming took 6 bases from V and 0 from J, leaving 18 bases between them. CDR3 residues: CASSRTRGPVSGNTIYF. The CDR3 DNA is TGTGCCAGCAGCCGAACCAGGGGTCCTGTCTCTGGAAACACCATATATTTT.

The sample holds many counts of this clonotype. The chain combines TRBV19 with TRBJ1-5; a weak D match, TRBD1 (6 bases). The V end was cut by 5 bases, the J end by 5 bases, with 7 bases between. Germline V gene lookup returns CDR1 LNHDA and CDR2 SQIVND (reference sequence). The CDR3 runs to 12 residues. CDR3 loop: CASSGGYQPQHF. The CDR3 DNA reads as TGTGCCAGTAGTGGGGGCTATCAGCCCCAGCATTTT.

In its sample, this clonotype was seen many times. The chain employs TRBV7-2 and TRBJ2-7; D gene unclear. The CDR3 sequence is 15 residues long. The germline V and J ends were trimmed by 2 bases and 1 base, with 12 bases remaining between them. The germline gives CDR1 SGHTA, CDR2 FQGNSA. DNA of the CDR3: TGTGCCAGCAGCTTATACTCGGGCCTTTCCTACGAGCAGTACTTC. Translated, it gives CASSLYSGLSYEQYF.

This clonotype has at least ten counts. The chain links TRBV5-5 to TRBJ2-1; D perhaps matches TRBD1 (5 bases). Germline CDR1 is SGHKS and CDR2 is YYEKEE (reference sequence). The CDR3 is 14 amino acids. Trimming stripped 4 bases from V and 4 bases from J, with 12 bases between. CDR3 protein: CASSPTPGYNEQFF. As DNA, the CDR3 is TGTGCCAGCAGCCCGACGCCAGGGTACAATGAGCAGTTCTTC.

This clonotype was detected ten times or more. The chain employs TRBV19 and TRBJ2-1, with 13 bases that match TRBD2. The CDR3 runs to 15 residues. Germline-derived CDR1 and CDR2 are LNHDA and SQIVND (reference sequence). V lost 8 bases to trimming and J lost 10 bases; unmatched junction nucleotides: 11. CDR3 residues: CASRLLAGGGGEQFF. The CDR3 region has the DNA TGTGCCAGTCGCCTACTAGCGGGAGGGGGAGGGGAGCAGTTCTTC.

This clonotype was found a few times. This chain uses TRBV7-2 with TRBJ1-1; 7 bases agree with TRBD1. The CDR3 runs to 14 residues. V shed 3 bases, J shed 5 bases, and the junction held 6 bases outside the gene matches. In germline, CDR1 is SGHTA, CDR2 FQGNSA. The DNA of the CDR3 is TGTGCCAGCAGCTTCGAACGACAGGGAACTGAAGCTTTCTTT. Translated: CASSFERQGTEAFF.

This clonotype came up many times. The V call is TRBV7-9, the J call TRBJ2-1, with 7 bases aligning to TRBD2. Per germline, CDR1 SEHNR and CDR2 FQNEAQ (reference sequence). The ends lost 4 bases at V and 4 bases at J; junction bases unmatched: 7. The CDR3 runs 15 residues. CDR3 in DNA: TGTGCCAGCAGCTCATGGGCGGGGGAGTACAATGAGCAGTTCTTC. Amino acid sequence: CASSSWAGEYNEQFF.

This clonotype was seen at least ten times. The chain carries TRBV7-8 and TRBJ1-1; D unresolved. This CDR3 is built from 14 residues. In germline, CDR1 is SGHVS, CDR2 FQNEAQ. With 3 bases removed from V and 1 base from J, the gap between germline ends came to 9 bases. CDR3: CASSFQRGNTEAFF. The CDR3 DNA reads TGTGCCAGCAGCTTCCAGCGGGGGAACACTGAAGCTTTCTTT.

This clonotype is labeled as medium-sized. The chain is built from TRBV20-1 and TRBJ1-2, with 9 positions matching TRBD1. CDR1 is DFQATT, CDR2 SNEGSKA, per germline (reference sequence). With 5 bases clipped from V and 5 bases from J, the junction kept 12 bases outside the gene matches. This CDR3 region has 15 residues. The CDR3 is CSALIRTGAPYGYTF. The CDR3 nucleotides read TGCAGTGCTTTAATAAGGACAGGGGCGCCTTATGGCTACACCTTC.

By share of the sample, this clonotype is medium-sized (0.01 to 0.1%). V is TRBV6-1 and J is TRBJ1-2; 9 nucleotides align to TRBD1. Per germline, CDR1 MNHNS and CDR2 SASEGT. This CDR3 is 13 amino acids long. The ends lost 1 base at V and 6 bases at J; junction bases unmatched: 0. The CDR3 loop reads CASSEGTGDGYTF. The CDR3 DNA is TGTGCCAGCAGTGAAGGGACAGGGGATGGCTACACCTTC.

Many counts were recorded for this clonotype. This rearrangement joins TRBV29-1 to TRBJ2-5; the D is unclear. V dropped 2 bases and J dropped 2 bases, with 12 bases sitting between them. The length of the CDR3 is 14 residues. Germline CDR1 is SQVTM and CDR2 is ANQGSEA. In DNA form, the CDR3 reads TGCAGCGTTGAACAACGGGTGGGGCAAGAGACCCAGTACTTC. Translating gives CSVEQRVGQETQYF.